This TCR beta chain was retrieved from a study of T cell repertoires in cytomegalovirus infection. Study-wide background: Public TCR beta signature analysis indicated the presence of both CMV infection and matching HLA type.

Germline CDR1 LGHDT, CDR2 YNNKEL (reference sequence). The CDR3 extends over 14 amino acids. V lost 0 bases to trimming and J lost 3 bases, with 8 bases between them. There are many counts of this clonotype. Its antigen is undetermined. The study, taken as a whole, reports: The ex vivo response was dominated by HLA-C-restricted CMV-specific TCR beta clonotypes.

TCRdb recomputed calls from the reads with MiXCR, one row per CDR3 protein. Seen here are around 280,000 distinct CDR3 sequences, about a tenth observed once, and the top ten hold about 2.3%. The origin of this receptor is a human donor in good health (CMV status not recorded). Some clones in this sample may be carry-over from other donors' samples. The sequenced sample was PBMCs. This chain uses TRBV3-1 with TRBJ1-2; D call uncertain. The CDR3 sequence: CASSQEKAHYGYTF. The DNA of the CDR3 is TGTGCCAGCAGCCAAGAGAAGGCCCACTATGGCTACACCTTC.